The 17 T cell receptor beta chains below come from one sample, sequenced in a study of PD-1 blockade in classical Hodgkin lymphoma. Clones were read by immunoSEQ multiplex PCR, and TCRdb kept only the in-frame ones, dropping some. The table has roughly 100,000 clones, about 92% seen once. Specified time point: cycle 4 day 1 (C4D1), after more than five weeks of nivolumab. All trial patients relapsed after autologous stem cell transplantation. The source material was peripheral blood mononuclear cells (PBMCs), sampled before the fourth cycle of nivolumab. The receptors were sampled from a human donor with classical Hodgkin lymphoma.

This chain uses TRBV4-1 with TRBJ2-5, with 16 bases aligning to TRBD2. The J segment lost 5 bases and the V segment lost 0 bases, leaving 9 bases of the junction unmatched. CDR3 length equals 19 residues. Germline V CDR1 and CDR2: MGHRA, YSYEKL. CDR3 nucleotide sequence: TGCGCCAGCAGCCAAGATTGGGGGACTAGCGGGAGGGCCGGGGAGACCCAGTACTTC. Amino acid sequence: CASSQDWGTSGRAGETQYF.

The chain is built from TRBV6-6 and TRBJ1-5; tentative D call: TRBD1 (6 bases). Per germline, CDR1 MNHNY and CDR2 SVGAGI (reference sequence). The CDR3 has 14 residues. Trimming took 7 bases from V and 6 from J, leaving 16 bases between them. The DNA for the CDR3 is TGTGCCAGCACCCGAGACAGGCTCACTCAGCCCCAGCATTTT. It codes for CASTRDRLTQPQHF.

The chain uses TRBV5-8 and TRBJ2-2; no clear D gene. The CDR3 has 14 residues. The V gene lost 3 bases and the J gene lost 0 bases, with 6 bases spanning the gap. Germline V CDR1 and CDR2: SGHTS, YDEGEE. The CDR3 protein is CASSYLSNTGELFF. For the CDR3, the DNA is TGTGCCAGCAGCTATCTTTCGAACACCGGGGAGCTGTTTTTT.

CDR3 coding DNA: TGTGCCAGCAGCTTAGGACCAGCGGCAACTAATGAAAAACTGTTTTTT. It codes for CASSLGPAATNEKLFF. J is TRBJ1-4 and V is TRBV7-2; D gene unclear. There are 16 residues in the CDR3. Germline V gene data show CDR1 as SGHTA and CDR2 as FQGNSA. V was shortened by 1 base and J by 0 bases, with 9 bases between the two germline ends.

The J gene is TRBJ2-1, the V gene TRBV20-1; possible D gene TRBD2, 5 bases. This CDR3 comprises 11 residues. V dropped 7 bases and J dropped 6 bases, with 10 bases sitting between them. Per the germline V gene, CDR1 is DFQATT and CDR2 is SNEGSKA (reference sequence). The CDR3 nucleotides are TGCAGTGTAGACCGGGGCAATGAGCAGTTCTTC. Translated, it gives CSVDRGNEQFF.

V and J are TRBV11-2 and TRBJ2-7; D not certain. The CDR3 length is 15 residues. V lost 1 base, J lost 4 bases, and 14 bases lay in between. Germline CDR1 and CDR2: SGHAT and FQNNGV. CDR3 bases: TGTGCCAGCAGCTTAGCAGGCAAAAGTTTATACGAGCAGTACTTC. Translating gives CASSLAGKSLYEQYF.

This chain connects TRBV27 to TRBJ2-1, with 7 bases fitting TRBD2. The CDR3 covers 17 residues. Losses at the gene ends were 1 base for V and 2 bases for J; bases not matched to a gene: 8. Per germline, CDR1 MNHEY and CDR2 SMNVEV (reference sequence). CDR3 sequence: CASSLLSSGDAYNEQFF. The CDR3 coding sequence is TGTGCCAGCAGTTTATTATCCAGCGGGGATGCCTACAATGAGCAGTTCTTC.

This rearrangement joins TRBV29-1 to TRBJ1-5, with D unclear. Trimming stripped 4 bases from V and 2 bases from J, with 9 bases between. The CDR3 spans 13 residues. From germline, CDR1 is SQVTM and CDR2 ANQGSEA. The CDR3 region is CSVAGSGNQPQHF. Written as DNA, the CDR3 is TGCAGCGTTGCGGGCTCCGGCAATCAGCCCCAGCATTTT. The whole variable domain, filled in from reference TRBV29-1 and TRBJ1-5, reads SAVISQKPSRDICQRGTSLTIQCQVDSQVTMMFWYRQQPGQSLTLIATANQGSEATYESGFVIDKFPISRPNLTFSTLTVSNMSPEDSSIYLCSVAGSGNQPQHFGDGTRLSIL.

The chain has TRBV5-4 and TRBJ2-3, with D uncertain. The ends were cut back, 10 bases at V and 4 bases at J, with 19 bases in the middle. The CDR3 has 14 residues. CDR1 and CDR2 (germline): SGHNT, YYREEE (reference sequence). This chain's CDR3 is CAVRSAQPPDTQYF. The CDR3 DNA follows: TGTGCCGTAAGGAGCGCCCAGCCCCCAGATACGCAGTATTTT.

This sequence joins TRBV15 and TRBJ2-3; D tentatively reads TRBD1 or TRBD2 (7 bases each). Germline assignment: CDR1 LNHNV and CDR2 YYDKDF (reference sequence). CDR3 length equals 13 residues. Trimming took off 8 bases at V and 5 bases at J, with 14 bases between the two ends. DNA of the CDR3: TGTGCCACCGGGAGGGACAGAGGAGATACGCAGTATTTT. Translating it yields CATGRDRGDTQYF.

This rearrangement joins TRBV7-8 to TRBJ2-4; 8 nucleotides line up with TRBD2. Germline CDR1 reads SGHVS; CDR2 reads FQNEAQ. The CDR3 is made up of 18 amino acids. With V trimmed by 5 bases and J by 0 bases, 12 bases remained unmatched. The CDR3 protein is CASSPTGKLAVAKNIQYF. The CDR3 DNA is TGTGCCAGCAGCCCCACCGGAAAACTAGCGGTAGCCAAAAACATTCAGTACTTC.

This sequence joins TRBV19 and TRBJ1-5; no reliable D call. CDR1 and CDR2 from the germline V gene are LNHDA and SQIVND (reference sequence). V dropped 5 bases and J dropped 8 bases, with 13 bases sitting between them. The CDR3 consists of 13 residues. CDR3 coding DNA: TGTGCCAGTAGTGGCGACGCATGGGAGCCCCAGCATTTT. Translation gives CASSGDAWEPQHF.

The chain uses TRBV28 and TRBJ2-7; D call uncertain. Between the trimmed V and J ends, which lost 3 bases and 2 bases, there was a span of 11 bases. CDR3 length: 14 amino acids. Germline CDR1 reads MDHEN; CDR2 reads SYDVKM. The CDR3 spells CASSLGQLAYEQYF. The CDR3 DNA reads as TGTGCCAGCAGTTTGGGCCAGTTAGCCTACGAGCAGTACTTC.

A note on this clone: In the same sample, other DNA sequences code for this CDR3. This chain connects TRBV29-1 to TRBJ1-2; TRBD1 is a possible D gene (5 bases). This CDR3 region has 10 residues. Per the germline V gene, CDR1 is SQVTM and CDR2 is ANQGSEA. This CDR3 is CSVDSYGYTF. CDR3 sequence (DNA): TGCAGTGTAGACAGCTATGGCTACACCTTC.

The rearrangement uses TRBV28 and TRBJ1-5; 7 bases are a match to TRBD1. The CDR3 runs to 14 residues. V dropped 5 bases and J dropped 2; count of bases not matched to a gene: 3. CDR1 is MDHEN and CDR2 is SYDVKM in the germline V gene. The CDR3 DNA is TGTGCCAGCAGTAGAGACAGGGGCAATCAGCCCCAGCATTTT. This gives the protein CASSRDRGNQPQHF.

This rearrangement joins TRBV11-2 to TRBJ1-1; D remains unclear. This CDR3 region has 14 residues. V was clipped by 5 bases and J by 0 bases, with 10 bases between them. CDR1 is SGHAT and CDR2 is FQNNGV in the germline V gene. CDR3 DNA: TGTGCCAGCAGCGACCGCAGCTTGAACACTGAAGCTTTCTTT. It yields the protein CASSDRSLNTEAFF.

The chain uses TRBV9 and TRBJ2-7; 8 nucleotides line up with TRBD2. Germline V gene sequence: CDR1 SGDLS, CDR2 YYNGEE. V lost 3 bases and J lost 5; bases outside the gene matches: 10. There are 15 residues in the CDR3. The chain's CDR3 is CASSGSGLVSDEQYF. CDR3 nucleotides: TGTGCCAGCAGCGGATCGGGACTAGTCTCGGACGAGCAGTACTTC.